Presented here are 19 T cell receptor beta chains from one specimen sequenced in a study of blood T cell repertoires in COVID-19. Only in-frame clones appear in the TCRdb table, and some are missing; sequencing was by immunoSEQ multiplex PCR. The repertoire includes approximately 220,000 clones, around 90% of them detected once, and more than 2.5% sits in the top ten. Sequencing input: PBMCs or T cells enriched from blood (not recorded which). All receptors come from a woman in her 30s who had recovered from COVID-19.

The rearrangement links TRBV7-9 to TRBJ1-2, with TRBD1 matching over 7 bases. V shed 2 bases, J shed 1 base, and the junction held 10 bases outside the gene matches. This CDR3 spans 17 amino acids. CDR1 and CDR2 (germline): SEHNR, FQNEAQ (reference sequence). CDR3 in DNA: TGTGCCAGCAGCTTAAGACCAGGGGGGCGTTTTAACTATGGCTACACCTTC. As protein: CASSLRPGGRFNYGYTF.

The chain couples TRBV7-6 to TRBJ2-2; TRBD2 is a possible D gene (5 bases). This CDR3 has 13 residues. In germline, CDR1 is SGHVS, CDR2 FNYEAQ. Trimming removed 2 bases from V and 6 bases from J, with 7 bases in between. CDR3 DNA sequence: TGTGCCAGCAGCTTATCGGGATCCGGGGAGCTGTTTTTT. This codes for CASSLSGSGELFF.

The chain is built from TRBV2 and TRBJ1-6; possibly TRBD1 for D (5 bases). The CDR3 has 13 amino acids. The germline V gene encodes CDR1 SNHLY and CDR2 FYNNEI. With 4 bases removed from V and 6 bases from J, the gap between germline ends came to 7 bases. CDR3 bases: TGTGCCAGCAGTGCTCAGGGTAATTCACCCCTCCACTTT. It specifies CASSAQGNSPLHF.

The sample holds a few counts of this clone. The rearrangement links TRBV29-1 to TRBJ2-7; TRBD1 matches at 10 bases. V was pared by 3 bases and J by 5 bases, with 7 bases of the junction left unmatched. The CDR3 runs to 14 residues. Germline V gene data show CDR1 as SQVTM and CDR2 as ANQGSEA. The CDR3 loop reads CSVEAPTGGHEQYF. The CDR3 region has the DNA TGCAGCGTTGAGGCTCCGACAGGGGGCCACGAGCAGTACTTC.

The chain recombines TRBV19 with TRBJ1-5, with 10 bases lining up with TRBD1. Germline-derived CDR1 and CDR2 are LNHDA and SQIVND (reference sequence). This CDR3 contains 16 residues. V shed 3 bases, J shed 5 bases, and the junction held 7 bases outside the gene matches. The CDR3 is CASSIFGTGADQPQHF. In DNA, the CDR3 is TGTGCCAGTAGTATCTTCGGGACAGGGGCCGATCAGCCCCAGCATTTT.

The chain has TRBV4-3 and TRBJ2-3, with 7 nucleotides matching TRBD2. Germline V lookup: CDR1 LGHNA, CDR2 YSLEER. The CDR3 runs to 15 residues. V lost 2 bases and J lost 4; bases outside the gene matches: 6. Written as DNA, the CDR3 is TGCGCCAGCAGCCAATGGGGGGGTGGCGCAGATACGCAGTATTTT. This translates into CASSQWGGGADTQYF.

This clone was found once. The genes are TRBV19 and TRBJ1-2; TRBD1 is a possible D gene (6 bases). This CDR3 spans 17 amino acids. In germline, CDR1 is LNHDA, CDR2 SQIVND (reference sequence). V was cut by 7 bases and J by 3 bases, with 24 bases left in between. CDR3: CASKLWEDMDRHYGYTF. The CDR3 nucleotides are TGTGCCAGTAAATTATGGGAAGATATGGACAGACACTATGGCTACACCTTC. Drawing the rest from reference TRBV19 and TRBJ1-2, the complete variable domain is DGGITQSPKYLFRKEGQNVTLSCEQNLNHDAMYWYRQDPGQGLRLIYYSQIVNDFQKGDIAEGYSVSREKKESFPLTVTSAQKNPTAFYLCASKLWEDMDRHYGYTFGSGTRLTVV.

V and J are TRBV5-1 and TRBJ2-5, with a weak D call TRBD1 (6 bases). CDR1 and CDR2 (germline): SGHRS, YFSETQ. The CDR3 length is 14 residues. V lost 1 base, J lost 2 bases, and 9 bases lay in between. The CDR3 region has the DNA TGCGCCAGCAGCTTGCATGGACAGCAAGAGACCCAGTACTTC. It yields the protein CASSLHGQQETQYF.

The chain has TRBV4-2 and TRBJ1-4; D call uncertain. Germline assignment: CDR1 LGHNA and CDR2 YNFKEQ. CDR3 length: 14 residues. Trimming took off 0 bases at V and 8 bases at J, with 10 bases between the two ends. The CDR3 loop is CASSQESRLEKLFF. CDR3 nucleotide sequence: TGTGCCAGCAGCCAAGAATCTCGACTAGAAAAACTGTTTTTT.

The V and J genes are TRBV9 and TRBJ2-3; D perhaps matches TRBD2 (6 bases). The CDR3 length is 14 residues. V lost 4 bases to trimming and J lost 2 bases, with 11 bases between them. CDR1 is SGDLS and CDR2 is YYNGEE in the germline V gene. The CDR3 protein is CASSTTGLTDTQYF. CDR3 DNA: TGTGCCAGCAGCACAACGGGACTCACAGATACGCAGTATTTT.

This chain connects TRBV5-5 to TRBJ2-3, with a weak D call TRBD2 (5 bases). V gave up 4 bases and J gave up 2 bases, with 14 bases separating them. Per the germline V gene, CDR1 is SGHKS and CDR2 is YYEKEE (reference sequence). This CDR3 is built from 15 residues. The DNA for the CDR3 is TGTGCCAGCAGCAGGACTTGGGCAGCCACAGATACGCAGTATTTT. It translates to CASSRTWAATDTQYF.

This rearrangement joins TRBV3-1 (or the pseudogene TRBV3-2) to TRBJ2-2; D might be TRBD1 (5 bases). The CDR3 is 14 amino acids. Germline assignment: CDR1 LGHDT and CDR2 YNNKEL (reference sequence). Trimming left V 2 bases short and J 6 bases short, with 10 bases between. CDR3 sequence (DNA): TGTGCCAGCAGCCAAAGCAGGGTCGCCGGGGAGCTGTTTTTT. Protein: CASSQSRVAGELFF.

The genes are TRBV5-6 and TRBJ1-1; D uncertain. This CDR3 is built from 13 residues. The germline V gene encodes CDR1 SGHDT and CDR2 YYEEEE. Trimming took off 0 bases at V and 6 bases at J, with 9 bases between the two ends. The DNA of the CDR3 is TGTGCCAGCAGCTTGGAAGGGAGGCCTGAAGCTTTCTTT. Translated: CASSLEGRPEAFF.

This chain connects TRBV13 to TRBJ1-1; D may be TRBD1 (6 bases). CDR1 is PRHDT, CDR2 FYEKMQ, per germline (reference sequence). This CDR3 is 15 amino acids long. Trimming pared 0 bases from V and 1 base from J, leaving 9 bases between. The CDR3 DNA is TGTGCCAGCAGCTTAGGCTGGACAGCGAACACTGAAGCTTTCTTT. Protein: CASSLGWTANTEAFF.

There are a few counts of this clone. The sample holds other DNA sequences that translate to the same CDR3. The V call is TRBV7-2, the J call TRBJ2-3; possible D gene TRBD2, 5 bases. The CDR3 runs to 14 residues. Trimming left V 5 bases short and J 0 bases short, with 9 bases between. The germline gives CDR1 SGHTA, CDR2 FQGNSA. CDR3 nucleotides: TGTGCCAGCAGCCGGGATTCTAGCACAGATACGCAGTATTTT. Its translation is CASSRDSSTDTQYF. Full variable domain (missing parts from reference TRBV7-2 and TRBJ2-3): GAGVSQSPSNKVTEKGKDVELRCDPISGHTALYWYRQSLGQGLEFLIYFQGNSAPDKSGLPSDRFSAERTGGSVSTLTIQRTQQEDSAVYLCASSRDSSTDTQYFGPGTRLTVL.

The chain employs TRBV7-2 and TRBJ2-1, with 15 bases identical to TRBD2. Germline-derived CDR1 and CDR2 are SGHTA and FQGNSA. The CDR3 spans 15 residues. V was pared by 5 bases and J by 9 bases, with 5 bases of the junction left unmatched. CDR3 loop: CASSRTSGGALEQFF. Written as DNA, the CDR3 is TGTGCCAGCAGCCGGACTAGCGGGGGGGCCCTTGAGCAGTTCTTC.

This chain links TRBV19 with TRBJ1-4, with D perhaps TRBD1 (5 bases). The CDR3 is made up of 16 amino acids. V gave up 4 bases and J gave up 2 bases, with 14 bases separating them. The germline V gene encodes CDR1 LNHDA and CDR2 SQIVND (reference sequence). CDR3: CASSKGFQGTNEKLFF. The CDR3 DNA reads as TGTGCCAGTAGTAAGGGCTTCCAGGGTACTAATGAAAAACTGTTTTTT.

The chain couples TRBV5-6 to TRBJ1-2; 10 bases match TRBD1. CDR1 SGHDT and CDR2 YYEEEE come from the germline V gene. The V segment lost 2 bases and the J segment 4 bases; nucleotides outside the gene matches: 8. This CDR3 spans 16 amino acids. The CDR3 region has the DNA TGTGCCAGCAGCTTCATCGGACAGGGGGACTTCTATGGCTACACCTTC. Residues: CASSFIGQGDFYGYTF.

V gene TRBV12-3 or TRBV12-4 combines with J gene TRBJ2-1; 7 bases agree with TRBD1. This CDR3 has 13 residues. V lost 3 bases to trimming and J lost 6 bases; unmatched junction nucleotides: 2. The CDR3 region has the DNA TGTGCCAGCAGTTTGGGGACAGCCAATGAGCAGTTCTTC. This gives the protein CASSLGTANEQFF.